A selection of T cell receptor beta chains follows, all from one sample in a study of identical twins. TCRdb recomputed calls from the 5' RACE reads with MiXCR, one row per CDR3 protein. The sample lists approximately 680,000 distinct CDR3 sequences, roughly 7.2% occurring once. A further study also used this sample, focusing on yellow fever vaccine responses in identical twins.

Sequencing was performed on PBMCs. Receptor source: a woman between 18 and 30 years old in good health. The CDR3 runs from the conserved cysteine through the conserved F or W. The D gene is left open where the match is weak. Clone size is shown for a subset of rows, as once, few, many or a class of expanded clone.

TRBJ2-7 | . | . | TRBV7-8 | CASGGAAGYQQYF | TGTGCCTCAGGAGGGGCTGCTGGTTACCAGCAGTACTTC
TRBJ2-1 | TRBD2 | . | TRBV7-3 | CASSLGLAGDYEQFF | TGTGCCAGCAGCTTAGGTCTAGCGGGAGATTATGAGCAGTTCTTC
TRBJ2-2 | . | many | TRBV6-1 | CASRAEGTHFGELFF | TGTGCCAGCAGGGCCGAAGGGACACATTTCGGGGAGCTGTTTTTT
TRBJ2-7 | TRBD1 | many | TRBV29-1 | CSAFGQGPYEQYF | TGCAGCGCCTTCGGACAGGGACCCTACGAGCAGTACTTC
TRBJ2-7 | . | . | TRBV14 | CASSQGRSGLEQYF | TGTGCCAGCAGCCAAGGCAGGTCAGGGCTCGAGCAGTACTTC
TRBJ1-2 | . | many | TRBV5-6 | CASSKPQGGGFGGYTF | TGTGCCAGCAGCAAACCACAGGGAGGCGGCTTCGGTGGCTACACCTTC
TRBJ1-5 | . | few | TRBV20-1 | CSAGGSNQPQHF | TGCAGCGCAGGCGGGAGCAATCAGCCCCAGCATTTT
TRBJ2-1 | . | . | TRBV5-6 | CASSSVLNEQFF | TGTGCCAGCAGCTCAGTTTTAAATGAGCAGTTCTTC
TRBJ2-3 | . | . | TRBV20-1 | CSAASPRGGTDTQYF | TGCAGTGCTGCCTCCCCGAGGGGGGGGACAGATACGCAGTATTTT
TRBJ2-7 | . | . | TRBV2 | CASSEEVAQGHEQYF | TGTGCCAGCAGTGAAGAAGTAGCCCAAGGGCACGAGCAGTACTTC
TRBJ2-1 | TRBD2 | few | TRBV28 | CASSWGGGLNEQFF | TGTGCCAGCAGTTGGGGCGGGGGGCTAAATGAGCAGTTCTTC
TRBJ1-1 | . | . | TRBV20-1 | CSARKGLNEAFF | TGCAGTGCTAGGAAAGGGCTCAATGAAGCTTTCTTT
TRBJ1-1 | . | many | TRBV5-1 | CASSFEGYTEAFF | TGCGCCAGCAGCTTCGAGGGGTATACTGAAGCTTTCTTT
TRBJ2-5 | TRBD2 | . | TRBV5-1 | CASSVLAGAETQYF | TGCGCCAGCAGCGTCCTAGCGGGAGCTGAGACCCAGTACTTC
TRBJ1-1 | . | many | TRBV7-6 | CASSPAGVEAFF | TGTGCCAGCAGCCCGGCCGGGGTTGAAGCTTTCTTT
TRBJ2-7 | TRBD2 | many | TRBV5-1 | CASSRERESYEQYF | TGCGCCAGCAGCAGAGAGCGGGAGTCCTACGAGCAGTACTTC
TRBJ2-1 | TRBD2 | few | TRBV4-2 | CASSQEGTSAHNEQFF | TGTGCCAGCAGCCAAGAAGGGACTAGCGCCCACAATGAGCAGTTCTTC
TRBJ2-2 | TRBD2 | many | TRBV2 | CASSDGIGGSLDTGELFF | TGTGCCAGCAGTGATGGTATTGGCGGGAGTCTTGACACCGGGGAGCTGTTTTTT
TRBJ1-2 | . | many | TRBV12-3/TRBV12-4 | CASAGQGGYGYTF | TGTGCCAGCGCGGGTCAGGGTGGCTATGGCTACACCTTC
TRBJ1-6 | TRBD1 | few | TRBV6-2/TRBV6-3 | CASSPTGDSPLHF | TGTGCCAGCAGTCCGACAGGGGATTCACCCCTCCACTTT
TRBJ2-3 | . | . | TRBV29-1 | CSVGQNTDTQYF | TGCAGCGTTGGACAGAACACAGATACGCAGTATTTT
TRBJ2-3 | TRBD1 | many | TRBV12-3/TRBV12-4 | CASRGQGSTDTQYF | TGTGCCAGCAGAGGACAGGGCTCCACAGATACGCAGTATTTT
TRBJ2-5 | . | many | TRBV7-9 | CASSLGRYRDSGETQYF | TGTGCCAGCAGCTTAGGCCGCTACAGGGATTCGGGAGAGACCCAGTACTTC